This entry describes one T cell receptor (beta chain). Unmatched junction bases numbered 7, after V lost 6 bases and J lost 2 bases. CDR1 is SGHVT, CDR2 SQSDAQ, per germline. This CDR3 is 15 amino acids long. This record comes from a study of blood T cells in healthy people across ages. A sample-barcoded 5' primer and a J-beta primer mix were used in a second PCR of roughly 7 to 12 cycles. TCRdb reprocessed the 5' RACE reads via MiXCR and lists one record per CDR3 protein. Of more than 1,400,000 distinct CDR3 sequences listed, roughly 45% are singletons. The source is a woman younger than 30 in good health. This chain uses TRBV7-4 with TRBJ1-3, with TRBD1 identical over 7 bases. The sequencing sample was made of blood. CDR3 in amino acids: CASSPGQWAGNTIYF. CDR3 nucleotide sequence: TGTGCCAGCAGTCCGGGACAGTGGGCTGGAAACACCATATATTTT. Drawing the rest from reference TRBV7-4 and TRBJ1-3, the complete variable domain is GAGVSQSPRYKVAKRGRDVALRCDSISGHVTLYWYRQTLGQGSEVLTYSQSDAQRDKSGRPSGRFSAERPERSVSTLKIQRTEQGDSAVYLCASSPGQWAGNTIYFGEGSWLTVV.